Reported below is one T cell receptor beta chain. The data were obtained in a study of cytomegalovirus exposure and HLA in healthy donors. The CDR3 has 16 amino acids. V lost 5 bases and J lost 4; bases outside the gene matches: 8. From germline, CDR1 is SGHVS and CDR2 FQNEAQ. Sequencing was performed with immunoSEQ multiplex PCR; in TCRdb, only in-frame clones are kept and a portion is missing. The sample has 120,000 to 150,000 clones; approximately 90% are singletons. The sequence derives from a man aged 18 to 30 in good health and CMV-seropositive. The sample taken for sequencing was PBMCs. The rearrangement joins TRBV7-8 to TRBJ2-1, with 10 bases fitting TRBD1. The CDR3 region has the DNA TGTGCCAGCAGCCCTAACCGGGACAGGGGTTACAATGAGCAGTTCTTC. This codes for CASSPNRDRGYNEQFF. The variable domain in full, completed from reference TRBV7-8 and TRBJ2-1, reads GAGVSQSPRYKVAKRGQDVALRCDPISGHVSLFWYQQALGQGPEFLTYFQNEAQLDKSGLPSDRFFAERPEGSVSTLKIQRTQQEDSAVYLCASSPNRDRGYNEQFFGPGTRLTVL.